The rows below give T cell receptor beta chains drawn from one sample of a study of T cell repertoires in cytomegalovirus infection. TCRdb reprocessed the reads with MiXCR, giving one entry per CDR3 protein. The sample lists roughly 230,000 distinct CDR3 sequences, 10% to 15% seen once, with 1.5% to 2% in the top ten. Sequencing was done on a sample of PBMCs. The receptors shown here come from a human donor in good health (CMV status not recorded). Some clones in this sample may be carry-over from other donors' samples. CDR3s leave out the opening cysteine and the closing phenylalanine or tryptophan. The order of the fields is V gene, J gene, clone size, CDR3 protein. Part of the rows lack a size; the others show once, few, many or a class for expanded clones.

V gene: TRBV5-1
J gene: TRBJ1-1
clone size: few
CDR3 protein: ASSREGTEAF

V gene: TRBV6-2/TRBV6-3
J gene: TRBJ2-1
clone size: many
CDR3 protein: ASNPSLSGPDNEQF

V gene: TRBV12-3/TRBV12-4
J gene: TRBJ2-6
clone size: few
CDR3 protein: ASSPKGAGSPSGANVLT

V gene: TRBV6-5
J gene: TRBJ1-1
clone size: few
CDR3 protein: ASSPADDRGPF

V gene: TRBV28
J gene: TRBJ2-7
clone size: -
CDR3 protein: ASTRFPRGGKAGEQY

V gene: TRBV12-3/TRBV12-4
J gene: TRBJ1-5
clone size: few
CDR3 protein: ASSPHSGSNQPQH

V gene: TRBV7-2
J gene: TRBJ1-1
clone size: few
CDR3 protein: ASSPRLEGTEAF

V gene: TRBV7-9
J gene: TRBJ2-5
clone size: -
CDR3 protein: ASSLETGQY

V gene: TRBV20-1
J gene: TRBJ2-4
clone size: many
CDR3 protein: SLKGKGGNIQY

V gene: TRBV7-2
J gene: TRBJ1-5
clone size: many
CDR3 protein: ASSAGAISNQPQH

V gene: TRBV11-3
J gene: TRBJ2-1
clone size: many
CDR3 protein: ASSPNSGGLYNEQF

V gene: TRBV5-1
J gene: TRBJ1-2
clone size: few
CDR3 protein: ASSLYSGDGYT

V gene: TRBV29-1
J gene: TRBJ2-1
clone size: -
CDR3 protein: SSTSGRTYNEQF

V gene: TRBV20-1
J gene: TRBJ2-3
clone size: -
CDR3 protein: SAREQGLSQY

V gene: TRBV5-1
J gene: TRBJ1-1
clone size: many
CDR3 protein: ASSTRGGEKAF

V gene: TRBV28
J gene: TRBJ2-5
clone size: few
CDR3 protein: ATGTEGRGEETQY

V gene: TRBV6-2/TRBV6-3
J gene: TRBJ2-5
clone size: -
CDR3 protein: ASSYGKTTYQETQY

V gene: TRBV7-3
J gene: TRBJ2-1
clone size: many
CDR3 protein: ASSLTRENEQF

V gene: TRBV19
J gene: TRBJ2-7
clone size: few
CDR3 protein: ASSQDVTYEQY

V gene: TRBV28
J gene: TRBJ2-3
clone size: many
CDR3 protein: ASREGTDTQY

V gene: TRBV6-1
J gene: TRBJ2-1
clone size: few
CDR3 protein: ASRWGLAGISDEQF

V gene: TRBV7-2
J gene: TRBJ1-5
clone size: many
CDR3 protein: ASSRDKSNQPQH

V gene: TRBV3-1
J gene: TRBJ2-2
clone size: -
CDR3 protein: ASSQDVITGELF

V gene: TRBV7-9
J gene: TRBJ2-1
clone size: -
CDR3 protein: ASSRGTQVANEQF

V gene: TRBV6-2/TRBV6-3
J gene: TRBJ2-5
clone size: -
CDR3 protein: ASSYSRHKTPFRETQY

V gene: TRBV27
J gene: TRBJ2-1
clone size: many
CDR3 protein: ASSFTSVPEDNEQF

V gene: TRBV28
J gene: TRBJ1-2
clone size: -
CDR3 protein: ATETGSGYT

V gene: TRBV19
J gene: TRBJ1-5
clone size: many
CDR3 protein: ASSWQGSGNQPQH

V gene: TRBV7-8
J gene: TRBJ2-3
clone size: many
CDR3 protein: ASSPWTSGRGTDTQY

V gene: TRBV12-3/TRBV12-4
J gene: TRBJ1-6
clone size: many
CDR3 protein: ASTLDRDGSPLH

V gene: TRBV28
J gene: TRBJ2-5
clone size: many
CDR3 protein: ASSLPQASQETQY

V gene: TRBV7-9
J gene: TRBJ2-3
clone size: -
CDR3 protein: ASSLPLGLAGASTDTQY

V gene: TRBV12-3/TRBV12-4
J gene: TRBJ2-7
clone size: many
CDR3 protein: ASRPGGAAYEQY

V gene: TRBV12-3/TRBV12-4
J gene: TRBJ1-6
clone size: many
CDR3 protein: ASSLGAGGSPLH

V gene: TRBV2
J gene: TRBJ1-5
clone size: few
CDR3 protein: ASSEATGRRQPQH

V gene: TRBV7-8
J gene: TRBJ2-3
clone size: many
CDR3 protein: ASSLLETGASTDTQY

V gene: TRBV12-3/TRBV12-4
J gene: TRBJ1-1
clone size: many
CDR3 protein: ASRSGTTTEAF

V gene: TRBV6-6
J gene: TRBJ2-1
clone size: many
CDR3 protein: ASRLGLAGGDEQF

V gene: TRBV14
J gene: TRBJ1-1
clone size: few
CDR3 protein: ASSQWGKNTEAF

V gene: TRBV2
J gene: TRBJ2-5
clone size: few
CDR3 protein: ASSALAGRETQY

V gene: TRBV4-3
J gene: TRBJ1-4
clone size: few
CDR3 protein: ASSQDRGPEKLF

V gene: TRBV12-3/TRBV12-4
J gene: TRBJ2-3
clone size: many
CDR3 protein: ASSFNGGKDTQY

V gene: TRBV6-5
J gene: TRBJ1-1
clone size: many
CDR3 protein: ASSYRPRGRTEAF

V gene: TRBV7-2
J gene: TRBJ2-5
clone size: many
CDR3 protein: ASSAGLAGGLETQY

V gene: TRBV20-1
J gene: TRBJ2-7
clone size: many
CDR3 protein: SASPGTYEQY

V gene: TRBV28
J gene: TRBJ1-4
clone size: few
CDR3 protein: ASRVVGGGGEKLF

V gene: TRBV6-4
J gene: TRBJ2-5
clone size: few
CDR3 protein: ASSAGWDGTQY

V gene: TRBV19
J gene: TRBJ1-5
clone size: -
CDR3 protein: ASSIATGVLNQPQH

V gene: TRBV10-3
J gene: TRBJ2-5
clone size: few
CDR3 protein: AISEREQETQY

V gene: TRBV29-1
J gene: TRBJ1-1
clone size: few
CDR3 protein: SVEPRVGNTEAF

V gene: TRBV14
J gene: TRBJ2-3
clone size: -
CDR3 protein: ASSQEGTLLKPTDTQY

V gene: TRBV7-3
J gene: TRBJ2-3
clone size: few
CDR3 protein: ASSLGLAGVFTDTQY

V gene: TRBV23-1
J gene: TRBJ2-7
clone size: -
CDR3 protein: ASSQSENRVPPSSYEQY

V gene: TRBV7-2
J gene: TRBJ2-3
clone size: few
CDR3 protein: ASSLVLAGGRDTQY

V gene: TRBV29-1
J gene: TRBJ2-7
clone size: few
CDR3 protein: SVEGGPSARYEQY

V gene: TRBV7-2
J gene: TRBJ2-5
clone size: many
CDR3 protein: ASSRGARQETQY

V gene: TRBV29-1
J gene: TRBJ1-4
clone size: few
CDR3 protein: SVGNSREKLF

V gene: TRBV5-1
J gene: TRBJ2-7
clone size: many
CDR3 protein: ASSRAGGLEEQY